In its sample, the clone carrying this T cell receptor (beta chain) was seen once. V was clipped by 1 base and J by 8 bases, with 15 bases between them. Germline-derived CDR1 and CDR2 are LNHDA and SQIVND (reference sequence). CDR3 length: 15 amino acids. This record comes from a study of blood T cell repertoires in COVID-19. Study context: From the United States, Italy and Spain came samples of acute and convalescent COVID-19. The cDNA or gDNA used as material had been derived from T cells, B-cell-depleted T cells, or PBMCs.

Per the authors' pipeline: Amplification of reference gene primers was used by the study to estimate nucleated cell counts. Some clones are missing from TCRdb's copy, which holds only in-frame ones; the method was immunoSEQ multiplex PCR. That table gives V, J and clone size, and the DNA gave D and trimming. The sample holds some 100,000 clones, about nine tenths seen once. This clonotype was obtained from a human donor with active COVID-19. The donor label of this sample is uncertain. This rearrangement joins TRBV19 to TRBJ2-1; tentatively, D is TRBD2 (6 bases). Sequencing input: peripheral blood. The CDR3 spells CASSIAGGARDEQFF. CDR3 sequence (DNA): TGTGCCAGTAGTATAGCCGGCGGGGCGAGGGATGAGCAGTTCTTC. The full variable domain, with the rest looked up from reference TRBV19 and TRBJ2-1, is DGGITQSPKYLFRKEGQNVTLSCEQNLNHDAMYWYRQDPGQGLRLIYYSQIVNDFQKGDIAEGYSVSREKKESFPLTVTSAQKNPTAFYLCASSIAGGARDEQFFGPGTRLTVL.